This record concerns one TCR beta chain sequence. Its antigen is unknown. No base-level quality is on record; no much larger clone is a single base apart. This record belongs to a study of T cells in localized non-small cell lung cancer (dated by TCRdb to the early 2020s). About the study as a whole: T cell repertoires of 200 to 300 early-stage NSCLC patients were analyzed, with tumors being compared against uninvolved tumor-adjacent lungs. All 220 or so NSCLC patients in the cohort were treatment-naive and had localized lung tumors that were resected. The mean age of the NSCLC patients was just over 65 years, with 130 or so men and around 99 women. Overall study outcomes, separate from this receptor: Longer overall survival was associated with higher blood T cell density, whereas shorter survival was associated with higher adjacent-lung clonality. Because of the exploratory design, TCR variables were selected using unadjusted p-values without false-discovery rate correction. Multi-region tumor sequencing was not performed, so intratumor heterogeneity could not be excluded. Uninvolved tumor-adjacent lung showed the highest T cell clonality, higher than tumor, which suggests more focused antigenic responses in the uninvolved tumor-adjacent lung. A median of 57 of the top 100 tumor clones turned up in the paired uninvolved adjacent lung, and around 27 of those clones also ranked among the top 100 of that same adjacent lung.

The immunoSEQ Assay was used to sequence TCR beta CDR3 regions from DNA. The paper's processing steps were these. To compute T cell density, TCR beta template counts were normalized to usable DNA, which was estimated by amplifying housekeeping genes. Richness was estimated with the preseqR package, extrapolating to 400,000 templates for PBMC samples and 120,000 templates for tissue samples. Clonality was calculated as one minus Pielou's evenness. Tissue-enriched TCRs were identified by differential abundance testing using productive amino-acid clonotypes, minimum total count 5 and alpha 0.1. The Jaccard Index and the Morisita Overlap Index were used to measure how much the repertoires overlapped between compartments. TCR beta CDR3s were clustered by GLIPH together with public tetramer-defined viral CDR3s, and at least three viral sequences plus V-gene enrichment were required for viral motifs. TCRdb limited this immuneACCESS table to in-frame rearrangements with V and J called. A share of clones is missing; checked studies link under half to unresolved V genes, and the rest is unexplained. That table furnishes V, J and clone size, whereas the DNA furnished D and trimming. The sample records roughly 38,000 clones, around nine tenths of which are singletons. The top ten clones comprise roughly 2.5% of the sample.

The germline V gene supplies CDR1 MDHEN and CDR2 SYDVKM. Cut back by 7 bases and 6 bases, the V and J ends lie 19 bases apart. From the cysteine up to the phenylalanine, the CDR3 has a length of 14 residues. The read is trimmed to its CDR3 DNA, 42 bases read in frame from base 1. At diagnosis, peripheral blood, uninvolved tumor-adjacent lung and tumor were collected and were preserved as a mix of fresh-frozen and FFPE material. For TCR repertoire profiling, blood samples were analyzed as peripheral blood mononuclear cells. The source is a woman aged 35 to 69 with stage I lung adenocarcinoma. The input for sequencing was peripheral blood, taken before any cancer treatment. The V and J segments used are TRBV28 and TRBJ2-7; D gene: possibly TRBD1, on 6 matching bases. CDR3 reads: CASNRQGSVSEQYF. Read as DNA, the sequence is TGTGCCAGCAACCGGCAGGGGTCAGTCTCCGAGCAGTACTTC. The CDR3 plus the reference TRBV28 and TRBJ2-7 genes for the other parts give the full variable domain: DVKVTQSSRYLVKRTGEKVFLECVQDMDHENMFWYRQDPGLGLRLIYFSYDVKMKEKGDIPEGYSVSREKKERFSLILESASTNQTSMYLCASNRQGSVSEQYFGPGTRLTVT.